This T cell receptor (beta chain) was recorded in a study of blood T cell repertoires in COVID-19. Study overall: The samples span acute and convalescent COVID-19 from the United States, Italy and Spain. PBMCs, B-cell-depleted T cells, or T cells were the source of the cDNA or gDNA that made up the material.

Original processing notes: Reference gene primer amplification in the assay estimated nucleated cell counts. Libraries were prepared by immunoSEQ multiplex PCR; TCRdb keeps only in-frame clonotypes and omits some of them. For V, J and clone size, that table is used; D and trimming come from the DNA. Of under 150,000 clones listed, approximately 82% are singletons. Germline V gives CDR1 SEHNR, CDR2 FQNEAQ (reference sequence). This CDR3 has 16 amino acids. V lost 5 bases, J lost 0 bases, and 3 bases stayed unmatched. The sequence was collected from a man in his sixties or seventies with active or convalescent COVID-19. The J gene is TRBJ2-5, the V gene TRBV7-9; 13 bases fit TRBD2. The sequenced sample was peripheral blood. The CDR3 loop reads CASSPTSGRYQETQYF. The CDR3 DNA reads TGTGCCAGCAGCCCGACTAGCGGGAGGTACCAAGAGACCCAGTACTTC. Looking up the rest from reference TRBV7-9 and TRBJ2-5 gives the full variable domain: DTGVSQNPRHKITKRGQNVTFRCDPISEHNRLYWYRQTLGQGPEFLTYFQNEAQLEKSRLLSDRFSAERPKGSFSTLEIQRTEQGDSAMYLCASSPTSGRYQETQYFGPGTRLLVL.